This is a list of T cell receptor beta chains from one sample in a study of Graves' ophthalmopathy and Graves' hyperthyroidism. TCRdb reanalysed the multiplex PCR reads using MiXCR and keeps one entry per CDR3 protein. The sample lists approximately 700,000 distinct CDR3 sequences; 40% were seen once. Sequenced sample: peripheral blood. Receptor source: an adult man with Graves' ophthalmopathy. Both conserved end residues are part of each CDR3. D genes are given only for firm matches. For some rows the clone size is stated as once, few or many, or as a class when expanded; others skip it.

>TRBD2|TRBV29-1|TRBJ2-5|few
CSVDTSGVYQETQYF
TGCAGCGTTGACACTAGCGGGGTGTACCAAGAGACCCAGTACTTC
>.|TRBV7-9|TRBJ1-4|few
CASSQVGGPGDEKLFF
TGTGCCAGCAGCCAGGTTGGGGGCCCAGGAGATGAAAAACTGTTTTTT
>.|TRBV20-1|TRBJ1-3|few
CSAQERSGNTIYF
TGCAGTGCTCAGGAGCGCTCTGGAAACACCATATATTTT
>.|TRBV20-1|TRBJ1-1|.
CSARDFETMNTEAFF
TGCAGTGCTAGAGATTTTGAGACTATGAACACTGAAGCTTTCTTT
>.|TRBV24-1|TRBJ2-5|few
CATSDLTPGQQETQYF
TGTGCCACCAGTGACTTGACCCCGGGACAACAAGAGACCCAGTACTTC
>.|TRBV2|TRBJ2-7|.
CASVEDPDADEQYF
TGTGCCAGCGTTGAAGATCCGGACGCCGACGAGCAGTACTTC
>TRBD1|TRBV7-3|TRBJ2-5|few
CASAKMGQGARETQYF
TGTGCCAGCGCCAAAATGGGACAGGGGGCGCGAGAGACCCAGTACTTC
>.|TRBV7-9|TRBJ2-5|.
CASTVNPAGETQYF
TGTGCCAGCACCGTAAATCCCGCCGGGGAGACCCAGTACTTC
>.|TRBV9|TRBJ1-6|many
CASSVQGHSPLHF
TGTGCCAGCAGCGTACAGGGTCACTCACCCCTCCACTTT
>.|TRBV20-1|TRBJ2-5|.
CSAKGEETQYF
TGCAGTGCTAAGGGGGAAGAGACCCAGTACTTC
>TRBD1|TRBV6-6|TRBJ1-2|.
CASVDRLNYGYTF
TGTGCCAGTGTGGACAGGCTAAACTATGGCTACACCTTC
>TRBD2|TRBV20-1|TRBJ2-5|.
CSARGRRGIFQETQYF
TGCAGTGCTAGAGGGCGGCGGGGGATCTTCCAAGAGACCCAGTACTTC
>.|TRBV20-1|TRBJ2-5|.
CSATLIGGGTQETQYF
TGCAGTGCTACTCTCATCGGCGGGGGCACTCAAGAGACCCAGTACTTC
>TRBD1|TRBV12-3/TRBV12-4|TRBJ1-4|.
CASGTGDEKLFF
TGTGCCAGCGGGACAGGGGATGAAAAACTGTTTTTT
>.|TRBV27|TRBJ2-5|.
CASSLYPQETQYF
TGTGCCAGCAGCCTATACCCCCAAGAGACCCAGTACTTC
>.|TRBV29-1|TRBJ2-5|many
CSVGWGEETQYF
TGCAGCGTTGGGTGGGGGGAAGAGACCCAGTACTTC
>TRBD1|TRBV20-1|TRBJ2-7|few
CSASPGQVEQYF
TGCAGTGCTAGCCCGGGACAGGTCGAGCAGTACTTC
>.|TRBV7-8|TRBJ1-4|many
CASSFSRQSEKLFF
TGTGCCAGCAGCTTCTCCAGACAGAGTGAAAAACTGTTTTTT
>.|TRBV28|TRBJ1-6|.
CASSFFAGNSPLHF
TGTGCCAGCAGTTTCTTCGCAGGAAATTCACCCCTCCACTTT
>.|TRBV12-3/TRBV12-4|TRBJ1-2|few
CASNMAGTNYGYTF
TGTGCCAGCAACATGGCAGGGACTAACTATGGCTACACCTTC
>TRBD2|TRBV25-1|TRBJ2-2|.
CASRRTSGRRTGELFF
TGTGCCAGCAGAAGAACTAGCGGGAGGCGAACCGGGGAGCTGTTTTTT
>.|TRBV9|TRBJ2-7|.
CASSVGATADSLEQYF
TGTGCCAGCAGCGTAGGTGCAACGGCGGACAGTCTCGAGCAGTACTTC